This T cell receptor (beta chain) was captured in a study of technical replicates of blood from a few donors. Profiled with immunoSEQ multiplex PCR; TCRdb holds only in-frame clones, not every one. The sample includes around 100,000 clones, about 95% seen only once; the top ten take less than 0.4%. The CDR3 length is 15 residues. The V end lost 1 base, the J end lost 8 bases, and 16 bases lay between the germline ends. Per germline, CDR1 SGDLS and CDR2 YYNGEE. Sequencing input: T cells isolated from PBMCs. The chain recombines TRBV9 with TRBJ2-1, with a possible D match to TRBD1 (7 bases). The receptor was derived from a human donor in good health. The CDR3 nucleotides are TGTGCCAGCAGCGTAATCGGGGCAGGGGGGTATGAGCAGTTCTTC. Encoded protein: CASSVIGAGGYEQFF.